This is a list of T cell receptor beta chains from one sample in a study of T cell responses to AZD1222 COVID-19 vaccine. Generated by immunoSEQ multiplex PCR, the TCRdb table keeps only in-frame clones and is missing some. The sample holds 150,000 to 200,000 clones, 92% seen once. Specimen: peripheral blood, collected 28 days after the second AZD1222 dose. The receptors stem from an adult who received the AZD1222 COVID-19 vaccine. Both conserved end residues are part of each CDR3. The order of the fields is clone size, V gene, D gene, J gene, CDR3 DNA, CDR3 protein. D genes are given only for firm matches. Only some rows state a clone size, as once, few, many or a class for expanded clones.

NA	TRBV10-3	NA	TRBJ2-7	TGTGCCATCACTCGGGACCTAGGTGCCGCGCAGTACTTC	CAITRDLGAAQYF
NA	TRBV11-2	NA	TRBJ2-7	TGTGCCAGCAGCTTAAACAGGGACCACGAGCAGTACTTC	CASSLNRDHEQYF
NA	TRBV6-5	TRBD1	TRBJ1-1	TGTGCCAGTCGACAGGGTAATATGAACACTGAAGCTTTCTTT	CASRQGNMNTEAFF
NA	TRBV3-1/TRBV3-2	NA	TRBJ1-2	TGTGCCAGCACCCCAGCACAGGGCTCCTATGGCTACACCTTC	CASTPAQGSYGYTF
NA	TRBV18	TRBD1	TRBJ1-1	TGTGCCAGCTCACCGACAGGGGAGAACACTGAAGCTTTCTTT	CASSPTGENTEAFF
NA	TRBV10-1	NA	TRBJ2-2	TGCGCCAGCAGTGCACAACCGAACACCGGGGAGCTGTTTTTT	CASSAQPNTGELFF
NA	TRBV10-3	NA	TRBJ2-1	TGTGCCATCAGTGAAGAAGGACGGATAAATGAGCAGTTCTTC	CAISEEGRINEQFF
many	TRBV6-1	NA	TRBJ2-5	TGTGCCAGCAGTGAAGGAGTGCAGACACAAGAGACCCAGTACTTC	CASSEGVQTQETQYF
NA	TRBV3-1/TRBV3-2	TRBD1	TRBJ2-7	TGTGCCAGCAGCTTGACAGGGTCAGGTAACGAGCAGTACTTC	CASSLTGSGNEQYF
NA	TRBV10-3	NA	TRBJ1-4	TGTGCCATCAGTGACCGGCAGAATGAAAAACTGTTTTTT	CAISDRQNEKLFF
NA	TRBV7-8	TRBD1	TRBJ2-5	TGTGCCAGCAATCCGGGACAGGGGGCGGGAGAGACCCAGTACTTC	CASNPGQGAGETQYF
NA	TRBV11-2	TRBD1	TRBJ1-1	TGTGCCAGCCGACAGGGAGAGAACACTGAAGCTTTCTTT	CASRQGENTEAFF
NA	TRBV19	NA	TRBJ1-5	TGTGCCAGCGCCAGGGGAAATCAGCCCCAGCATTTT	CASARGNQPQHF
NA	TRBV9	NA	TRBJ2-7	TGTGCCAGCAGCCTTACGGTGACAGCCAGGGAGCAGTACTTC	CASSLTVTAREQYF
NA	TRBV3-1/TRBV3-2	NA	TRBJ1-1	TGTGCCAGCAGCCCCGCCCAAGTTACTGAAGCTTTCTTT	CASSPAQVTEAFF
once	TRBV29-1	NA	TRBJ1-3	TGCAGCGTGTCCGGTAGTGACGGAAACACCATATATTTT	CSVSGSDGNTIYF
NA	TRBV30	NA	TRBJ2-7	TGTGCCTGGAGTGAAGGGGCGACAGCCGAGCAGTACTTC	CAWSEGATAEQYF
NA	TRBV19	NA	TRBJ2-7	TGTGCCAGTAGCCTACAGATCTCCTACGAGCAGTACTTC	CASSLQISYEQYF
NA	TRBV3-1/TRBV3-2	NA	TRBJ1-2	TGTGCCAGCAGCCAAGATCTTCTAAGGTTTGGCTACACCTTC	CASSQDLLRFGYTF
NA	TRBV7-3	NA	TRBJ1-1	TGTGCCAGCAGCTTAAGGGGTGGCGGGAACACTGAAGCTTTCTTT	CASSLRGGGNTEAFF
NA	TRBV6-5	TRBD1	TRBJ1-1	TGTGCCAGCGAAGGGGACAGGAACACTGAAGCTTTCTTT	CASEGDRNTEAFF
NA	TRBV4-2	NA	TRBJ2-5	TGTGCCAGCAGCCAGTCGAGCGACCAAGAGACCCAGTACTTC	CASSQSSDQETQYF
NA	TRBV7-8	NA	TRBJ1-1	TGTGCCAGCAGCAAACACTTTATGAACACTGAAGCTTTCTTT	CASSKHFMNTEAFF
NA	TRBV19	NA	TRBJ1-2	TGTGCCAGTACCACCCCTCACAGCGGGGATAACTATGGCTACACCTTC	CASTTPHSGDNYGYTF